These 30 T cell receptor beta chains were sequenced from one sample in a study of T cell repertoires in cytomegalovirus infection. TCRdb reanalysed the reads using MiXCR and keeps one entry per CDR3 protein. Of 250,000 to 300,000 distinct CDR3 sequences in the sample, roughly 23% were seen once. The material sequenced was PBMCs. These TCRs come from a human donor in good health (CMV status not recorded). Some clones in this sample may be carry-over from other donors' samples.

Only one count was recorded for this clonotype. The rearrangement uses TRBV11-2 and TRBJ2-1; no clear D gene. V was shortened by 3 bases and J by 0 bases, with 9 bases between the two germline ends. The germline V gene has CDR1 SGHAT and CDR2 FQNNGV. The CDR3 extends over 15 amino acids. The CDR3 spells CASSFSSSSYNEQFF. CDR3 DNA sequence: TGTGCCAGCAGCTTTTCATCGAGCTCCTACAATGAGCAGTTCTTC.

In its sample, this clonotype was seen many times. The chain combines TRBV5-6 with TRBJ1-4, with no clear D. The CDR3 runs 14 residues. Germline V gives CDR1 SGHDT, CDR2 YYEEEE. The V and J ends lost 6 bases and 3 bases respectively, with 12 bases between them. The CDR3 sequence: CASTIGFPNEKLFF. The CDR3 coding sequence is TGTGCCAGCACCATTGGGTTCCCTAATGAAAAACTGTTTTTT.

This clonotype was observed at least ten times. V gene TRBV7-2 combines with J gene TRBJ2-7; D call uncertain. V lost 1 base to trimming and J lost 2 bases, with 12 bases between them. The CDR3 is made up of 15 amino acids. Germline V lookup: CDR1 SGHTA, CDR2 FQGNSA. This chain's CDR3 is CASSLEPGRAYEQYF. CDR3 DNA: TGTGCCAGCAGCTTAGAACCAGGCCGCGCCTACGAGCAGTACTTC.

This rearrangement joins TRBV7-3 to TRBJ2-5; no clear D. The CDR3 spans 16 residues. Germline V gene sequence: CDR1 SGHTA, CDR2 FQGTGA. V lost 5 bases and J 2 bases, leaving 18 bases between the germline ends. The CDR3 DNA follows: TGTGCCAGCAGCCTAAGTCCTGGGATAGGACAAGAGACCCAGTACTTC. This codes for CASSLSPGIGQETQYF.

The chain carries TRBV3-1 and TRBJ2-7; TRBD1 matches at 7 bases. Germline V gene sequence: CDR1 LGHDT, CDR2 YNNKEL (reference sequence). CDR3 length equals 14 residues. Germline trimming cut 4 bases from V and 2 bases from J; bases unmatched to any gene: 5. This CDR3 is CASSPQGVTYEQYF. CDR3 coding DNA: TGTGCCAGCAGCCCCCAGGGGGTCACCTACGAGCAGTACTTC.

This clonotype was seen ten or more times. The rearrangement links TRBV4-3 to TRBJ2-7; D gene unclear. The CDR3 length is 15 residues. Germline V gene data show CDR1 as LGHNA and CDR2 as YSLEER. V was cut by 4 bases and J by 0 bases, with 13 bases left in between. CDR3 sequence: CASSPLARPSYEQYF. The CDR3 DNA reads as TGCGCCAGCAGCCCCCTGGCGAGGCCCTCCTACGAGCAGTACTTC.

Only a few counts were recorded for this clonotype. The chain has TRBV20-1 and TRBJ2-7; D gene ambiguous. This CDR3 region has 12 residues. V dropped 3 bases and J dropped 2 bases, with 8 bases sitting between them. From germline, CDR1 is DFQATT and CDR2 SNEGSKA (reference sequence). The CDR3 reads CSASNPPYEQYF. CDR3 nucleotides: TGCAGTGCTAGCAACCCCCCCTACGAGCAGTACTTC.

A few counts support this clonotype. This chain joins TRBV11-1 and TRBJ2-2; 10 bases map to TRBD1. CDR1 is SGHAT and CDR2 is FQDESV in the germline V gene (reference sequence). The CDR3 consists of 16 residues. The ends lost 5 bases at V and 1 base at J; junction bases unmatched: 4. Here the CDR3 DNA reads TGTGCCAGCAGCCGGGGACAGGGGATGAACACCGGGGAGCTGTTTTTT. Amino acids: CASSRGQGMNTGELFF. The full variable domain, in which reference TRBV11-1 and TRBJ2-2 provide the parts outside the CDR3, is EAEVAQSPRYKITEKSQAVAFWCDPISGHATLYWYRQILGQGPELLVQFQDESVVDDSQLPKDRFSAERLKGVDSTLKIQPAELGDSAMYLCASSRGQGMNTGELFFGEGSRLTVL.

This clonotype was seen repeatedly, ten times or more. This sequence joins TRBV6-1 and TRBJ2-1; tentatively, D is TRBD1 or TRBD2 (6 bases each). The CDR3 extends over 15 amino acids. CDR1 and CDR2 (germline): MNHNS, SASEGT. Trimming removed 8 bases from V and 7 bases from J, with 21 bases in between. CDR3 region: CASAPSLGAGNEQFF. The DNA of the CDR3 is TGTGCCAGCGCTCCGAGTCTGGGGGCGGGGAATGAGCAGTTCTTC.

This clonotype has more than one count but fewer than ten. This rearrangement joins TRBV15 to TRBJ1-1; 9 nucleotides match TRBD1. Germline CDR1 LNHNV, CDR2 YYDKDF (reference sequence). CDR3 length equals 13 residues. V shed 1 base and J 10 bases; nucleotides not matched to a gene: 4. The CDR3 DNA follows: TGTGCCACCAGCAGAGGGGACAGGGAATCAGCTTTCTTT. It specifies CATSRGDRESAFF.

This clonotype was found a few times. V and J are TRBV7-2 and TRBJ2-4, with a possible D match to TRBD2 (5 bases). Germline values: CDR1 SGHTA, CDR2 FQGNSA. Trimming took 5 bases from V and 5 from J, leaving 10 bases between them. The CDR3 has 13 amino acids. Here the CDR3 reads CASSPRRQNIQYF. The CDR3 DNA follows: TGTGCCAGCAGCCCACGGAGGCAAAACATTCAGTACTTC.

The chain employs TRBV28 and TRBJ2-3; 9 bases line up with TRBD2. CDR1 is MDHEN and CDR2 is SYDVKM in the germline V gene. V shed 6 bases and J 0 bases; nucleotides not matched to a gene: 16. This CDR3 contains 19 residues. The CDR3 spells CASSSSHGSGGASTDTQYF. CDR3 coding DNA: TGTGCCAGCAGCTCCAGTCATGGTAGCGGGGGAGCTAGCACAGATACGCAGTATTTT.

This clonotype was seen a few times. V gene TRBV2 combines with J gene TRBJ1-5, with 12 positions matching TRBD1. The germline V gene has CDR1 SNHLY and CDR2 FYNNEI. The junction had 7 bases not matched to a gene; V was cut back by 7 bases and J by 6 bases. The CDR3 runs to 15 residues. The CDR3 loop reads CASMSGTGGSQPQHF. The DNA for the CDR3 is TGTGCCAGCATGAGTGGGACAGGGGGCAGTCAGCCCCAGCATTTT.

The chain carries TRBV20-1 and TRBJ1-4; TRBD1 matches 8 bases. After removal of 5 bases from V and 4 bases from J, the junction contained 3 bases not matched to a gene. Germline V CDR1 and CDR2: DFQATT, SNEGSKA (reference sequence). The CDR3 is made up of 13 amino acids. This chain's CDR3 is CSAWTGINEKLFF. The DNA for the CDR3 is TGCAGTGCTTGGACAGGGATTAATGAAAAACTGTTTTTT.

The chain employs TRBV6-2 or TRBV6-3 and TRBJ1-5; no clear D gene. CDR3 length equals 11 residues. Germline V lookup: CDR1 MNHEY, CDR2 SVGEGT. Trimming stripped 2 bases from V and 7 bases from J, with 3 bases between. Here the CDR3 reads CASSYPQPQHF. The CDR3 bases are TGTGCCAGCAGTTACCCGCAGCCCCAGCATTTT.

The chain combines TRBV7-3 with TRBJ2-1, with 13 bases matching TRBD2. CDR1 and CDR2 (germline): SGHTA, FQGTGA. CDR3 size: 15 residues. V was pared by 5 bases and J by 9 bases, with 7 bases of the junction left unmatched. CDR3 loop: CASSPRTSGGGEQFF. The CDR3 region has the DNA TGTGCCAGCAGCCCACGGACTAGCGGGGGTGGTGAGCAGTTCTTC. Supplemented by reference TRBV7-3 and TRBJ2-1, the full variable domain reads GAGVSQTPSNKVTEKGKYVELRCDPISGHTALYWYRQSLGQGPEFLIYFQGTGAADDSGLPNDRFFAVRPEGSVSTLKIQRTERGDSAVYLCASSPRTSGGGEQFFGPGTRLTVL.

This clonotype has a handful of counts. The chain recombines TRBV9 with TRBJ2-5, with TRBD1 identical over 10 bases. The CDR3 extends over 13 amino acids. Losses at the gene ends were 3 bases for V and 5 bases for J; bases not matched to a gene: 1. Germline V gene data show CDR1 as SGDLS and CDR2 as YYNGEE. CDR3 DNA: TGTGCCAGCAGCGGGGACAGGGGTGAGACCCAGTACTTC. This codes for CASSGDRGETQYF.

Here the CDR3 reads CASSLAPGRDSPLHF. Here the CDR3 DNA reads TGCGCCAGCAGCTTGGCCCCAGGGAGGGATTCACCCCTCCACTTT. The V and J genes are TRBV5-1 and TRBJ1-6, with D tentatively TRBD1 (5 bases). From germline, CDR1 is SGHRS and CDR2 YFSETQ. The CDR3 sequence is 15 residues long. Trimming left V 0 bases short and J 8 bases short, with 12 bases between. Together with reference TRBV5-1 and TRBJ1-6, the CDR3 gives the full variable domain: KAGVTQTPRYLIKTRGQQVTLSCSPISGHRSVSWYQQTPGQGLQFLFEYFSETQRNKGNFPGRFSGRQFSNSRSEMNVSTLELGDSALYLCASSLAPGRDSPLHFGNGTRLTVT.

This clonotype was observed a few times. The chain couples TRBV10-3 to TRBJ1-2; 9 nucleotides agree with TRBD1. Looked up from germline, CDR1 is ENHRY and CDR2 is SYGVKD. The junction had 2 bases not matched to a gene; V was cut back by 0 bases and J by 6 bases. This CDR3 is 14 amino acids long. The CDR3 nucleotides are TGTGCCATCAGTGAGTCCGGGACAGGGAATGGCTACACCTTC. Protein product: CAISESGTGNGYTF.

This chain joins TRBV2 and TRBJ2-3, with D uncertain. The CDR3 sequence is 14 residues long. The V gene's germline CDR1 is SNHLY and CDR2 FYNNEI. V was clipped by 5 bases and J by 2 bases, with 11 bases between them. This CDR3 reads CASSPRGPTDTQYF. In DNA, the CDR3 is TGTGCCAGCAGTCCGAGAGGACCCACAGATACGCAGTATTTT.

Only one count was recorded for this clonotype. The V and J genes are TRBV29-1 and TRBJ1-2, with a weak D call TRBD1 (5 bases). Trimming pared 2 bases from V and 4 bases from J, leaving 11 bases between. The germline CDR1 and CDR2 sequences are SQVTM and ANQGSEA. The CDR3 contains 13 residues. Written as DNA, the CDR3 is TGCAGCGTTGAAAGGGGCCCGGGCTATGGCTACACCTTC. This gives the protein CSVERGPGYGYTF.

A few counts support this clonotype. This chain links TRBV29-1 with TRBJ2-2; D is unresolved. The CDR3 spans 13 residues. Germline loops: CDR1 SQVTM, CDR2 ANQGSEA. The germline V and J ends were trimmed by 4 bases and 4 bases, with 10 bases remaining between them. The CDR3 protein is CSVVREGTGELFF. CDR3 bases: TGCAGCGTTGTAAGGGAAGGCACCGGGGAGCTGTTTTTT.

This clonotype came up a few times. The chain couples TRBV5-1 to TRBJ1-2; no firm D call. The germline CDR1 and CDR2 sequences are SGHRS and YFSETQ. The CDR3 is 13 residues long. With 5 bases removed from V and 6 bases from J, the gap between germline ends came to 14 bases. DNA of the CDR3: TGCGCCAGCAGAGCGGGGAGTGACAATGGCTACACCTTC. Protein sequence: CASRAGSDNGYTF.

The chain employs TRBV5-5 and TRBJ2-2; D may be TRBD2 (7 bases). The CDR3 has 19 amino acids. The V end lost 1 base, the J end lost 4 bases, and 23 bases lay between the germline ends. The germline V gene encodes CDR1 SGHKS and CDR2 YYEKEE (reference sequence). This CDR3 reads CASSLRRWDRGASTGELFF. CDR3 DNA sequence: TGTGCCAGCAGCTTGAGGCGTTGGGATCGGGGGGCGAGCACCGGGGAGCTGTTTTTT.

This chain links TRBV6-5 with TRBJ2-1; 12 nucleotides align to TRBD1. The CDR3 totals 18 residues. CDR1 is MNHEY, CDR2 SVGAGI, per germline. The J segment lost 6 bases and the V segment lost 5 bases, leaving 14 bases of the junction unmatched. The CDR3: CASSRRTGTGGKGNEQFF. The CDR3 DNA reads TGTGCCAGCAGTCGCCGGACCGGGACAGGGGGCAAGGGCAATGAGCAGTTCTTC.

This clonotype appeared once. The chain is built from TRBV5-4 and TRBJ1-1; D is unresolved. The V end lost 10 bases, the J end lost 4 bases, and 26 bases lay between the germline ends. The CDR3 consists of 16 residues. CDR1 is SGHNT and CDR2 is YYREEE in the germline V gene (reference sequence). The CDR3: CACRARGVRLATEAFF. The CDR3 nucleotides are TGTGCCTGTCGGGCCCGGGGTGTACGGTTGGCCACTGAAGCTTTCTTT.

The chain joins TRBV6-1 to TRBJ2-1, with D tentatively TRBD2 (6 bases). Germline V lookup: CDR1 MNHNS, CDR2 SASEGT. V lost 8 bases, J lost 1 base, and 15 bases lay in between. This CDR3 region has 15 residues. The CDR3 DNA sequence: TGTGCCAGCCAAATTGACGGGAGTTCCTACAATGAGCAGTTCTTC. Its translation: CASQIDGSSYNEQFF.

The gene calls are TRBV6-5 and TRBJ2-2; a possible D gene is TRBD2 (6 bases). Germline V CDR1 and CDR2: MNHEY, SVGAGI. The CDR3 totals 14 residues. V was clipped by 7 bases and J by 1 base, with 10 bases between them. In DNA, the CDR3 is TGTGCCAGCACCACGGGACTGAACACCGGGGAGCTGTTTTTT. Protein: CASTTGLNTGELFF.

With respect to this clonotype: This may arise from a read error, as a much more abundant clone is one base away. The gene calls are TRBV7-8 and TRBJ2-7; D is undetermined. This CDR3 is built from 14 residues. Germline loops: CDR1 SGHVS, CDR2 FQNEAQ. Trimming pared 4 bases from V and 0 bases from J, leaving 10 bases between. In DNA form, the CDR3 reads TGTGCCAGCAGCTACGCACACGACTCCTACGAGCAGTACTTC. Translated: CASSYAHDSYEQYF.

This rearrangement joins TRBV20-1 to TRBJ2-3; the match to TRBD2 covers 10 bases. CDR1 DFQATT and CDR2 SNEGSKA come from the germline V gene (reference sequence). CDR3 length equals 14 residues. V lost 4 bases to trimming and J lost 3 bases; unmatched junction nucleotides: 4. CDR3 nucleotide sequence: TGCAGTGCTACCCCTAGCGGGGGAACAGATACGCAGTATTTT. Protein sequence: CSATPSGGTDTQYF.